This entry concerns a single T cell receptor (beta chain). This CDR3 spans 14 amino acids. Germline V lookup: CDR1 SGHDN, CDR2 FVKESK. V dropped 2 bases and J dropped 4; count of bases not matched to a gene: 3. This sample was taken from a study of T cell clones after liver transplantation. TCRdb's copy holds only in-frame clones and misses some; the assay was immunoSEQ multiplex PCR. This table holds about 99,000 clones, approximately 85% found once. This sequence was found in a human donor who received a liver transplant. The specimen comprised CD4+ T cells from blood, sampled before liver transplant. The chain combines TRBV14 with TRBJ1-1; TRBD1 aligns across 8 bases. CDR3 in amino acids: CASSQWTGTTEAFF. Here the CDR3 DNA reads TGTGCCAGCAGCCAATGGACAGGGACCACTGAAGCTTTCTTT.